This T cell receptor (beta chain) came from a study of radiation and T cells in renal cell carcinoma. Assay used: immunoSEQ multiplex PCR; TCRdb lists only in-frame clones, some missing. The profile shows 20,000 or so clones, 47% of them singletons. The germline V gene has CDR1 MNHNY and CDR2 SVGAGI (reference sequence). Deletions cut 7 bases from V and 3 bases from J, with 16 bases between. The CDR3 is 15 residues long. Treatment described: 15 Gy SBRT to primary tumor, nephrectomy 4 weeks later. Nephrectomy followed 15 Gy stereotactic body radiation by 4 weeks. Comments on this clone: Its antigen is as yet unknown.

Study-wide findings and caveats: From baseline, blood top tumor clonotypes peaked at 2 weeks post-radiation. Intratumoral heterogeneity was not captured in these approximately 1 g regions. Compared with controls, irradiated tumors showed greater TCR clonality.

The chain links TRBV6-6 to TRBJ2-1; D possibly corresponds to TRBD1 (6 bases). The clonotype originates from a woman aged 50 to 60 with renal cell carcinoma. The input for sequencing was tumor tissue, taken from a patient whose treatment included radiotherapy and nephrectomy. In DNA form, the CDR3 reads TGTGCCAGCATGTCCCACAGGGTAAGCTACAATGAGCAGTTCTTC. Translated, it gives CASMSHRVSYNEQFF.